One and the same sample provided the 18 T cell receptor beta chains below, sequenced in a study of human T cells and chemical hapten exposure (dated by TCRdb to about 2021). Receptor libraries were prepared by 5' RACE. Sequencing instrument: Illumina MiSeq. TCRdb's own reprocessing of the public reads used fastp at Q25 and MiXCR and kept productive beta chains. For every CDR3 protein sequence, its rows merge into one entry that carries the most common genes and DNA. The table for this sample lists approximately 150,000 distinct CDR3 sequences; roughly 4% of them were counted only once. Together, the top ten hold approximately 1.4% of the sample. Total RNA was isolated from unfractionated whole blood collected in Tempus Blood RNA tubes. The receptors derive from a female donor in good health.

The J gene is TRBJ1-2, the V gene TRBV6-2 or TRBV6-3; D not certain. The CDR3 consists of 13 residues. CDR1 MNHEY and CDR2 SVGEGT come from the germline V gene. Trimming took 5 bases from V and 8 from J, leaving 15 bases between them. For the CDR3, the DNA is TGTGCCAGCAGTCCGCCGGGAGGCGAGGGCTACACCTTC. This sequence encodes CASSPPGGEGYTF.

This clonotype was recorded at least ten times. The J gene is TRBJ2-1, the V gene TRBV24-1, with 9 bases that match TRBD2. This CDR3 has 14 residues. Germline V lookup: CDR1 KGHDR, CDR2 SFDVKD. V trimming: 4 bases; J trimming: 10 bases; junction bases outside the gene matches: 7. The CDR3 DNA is TGTGCCACCAGTGACGGAATTGGGACTAGCGAGCAGTTCTTC. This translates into CATSDGIGTSEQFF.

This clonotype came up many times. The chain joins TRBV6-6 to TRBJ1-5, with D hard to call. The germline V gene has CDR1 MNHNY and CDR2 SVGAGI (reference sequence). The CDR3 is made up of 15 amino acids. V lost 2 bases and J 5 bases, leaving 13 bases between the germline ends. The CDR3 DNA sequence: TGTGCCAGCAGTTACGACGTGGGAGGAGATCAGCCCCAGCATTTT. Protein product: CASSYDVGGDQPQHF.

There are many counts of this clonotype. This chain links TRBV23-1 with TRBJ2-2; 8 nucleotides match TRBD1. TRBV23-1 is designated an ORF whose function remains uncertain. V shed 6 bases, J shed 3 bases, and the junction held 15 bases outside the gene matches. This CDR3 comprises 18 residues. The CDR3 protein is CASSRGQGRELDTGELFF. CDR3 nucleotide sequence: TGCGCCAGCAGCCGTGGACAGGGCAGGGAGCTTGACACCGGGGAGCTGTTTTTT.

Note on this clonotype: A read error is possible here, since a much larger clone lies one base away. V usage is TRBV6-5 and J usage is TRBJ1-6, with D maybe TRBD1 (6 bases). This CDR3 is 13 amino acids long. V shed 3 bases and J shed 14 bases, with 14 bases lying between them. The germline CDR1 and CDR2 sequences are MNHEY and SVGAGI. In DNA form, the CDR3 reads TGTGCCAGCAGTTATTCGGACAGTCGGACCCTCCACTTT. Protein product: CASSYSDSRTLHF.

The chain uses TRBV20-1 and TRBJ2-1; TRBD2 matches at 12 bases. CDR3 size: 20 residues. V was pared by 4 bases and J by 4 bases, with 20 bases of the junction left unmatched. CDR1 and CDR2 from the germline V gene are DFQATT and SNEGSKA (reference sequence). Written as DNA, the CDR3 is TGCAGTGCTATCAACAGGCGGCTAGCGGGGGGGAAGGCTCATTACAATGAGCAGTTCTTC. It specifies CSAINRRLAGGKAHYNEQFF.

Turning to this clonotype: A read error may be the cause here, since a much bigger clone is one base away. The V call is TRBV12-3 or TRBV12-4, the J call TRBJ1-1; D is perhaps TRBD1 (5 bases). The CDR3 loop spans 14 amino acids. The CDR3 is CASSLSYRITEASF. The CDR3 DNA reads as TGTGCCAGCAGTCTATCCTACAGGATCACTGAAGCTTCCTTT.

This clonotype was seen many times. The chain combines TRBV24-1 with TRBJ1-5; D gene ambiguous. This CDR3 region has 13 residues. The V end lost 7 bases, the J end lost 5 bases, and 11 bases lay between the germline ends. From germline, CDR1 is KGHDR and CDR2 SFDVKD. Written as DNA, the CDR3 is TGTGCCACCAGCCCCGATGGAGATCAGCCCCAGCATTTT. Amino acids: CATSPDGDQPQHF.

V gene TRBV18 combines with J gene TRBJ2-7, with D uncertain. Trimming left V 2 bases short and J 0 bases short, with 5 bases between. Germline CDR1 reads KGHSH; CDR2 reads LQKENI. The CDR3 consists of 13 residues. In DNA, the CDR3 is TGTGCCAGCTCACCAAGTAGCTCCTACGAGCAGTACTTC. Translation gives CASSPSSSYEQYF. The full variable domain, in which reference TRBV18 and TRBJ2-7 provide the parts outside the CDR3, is NAGVMQNPRHLVRRRGQEARLRCSPMKGHSHVYWYRQLPEEGLKFMVYLQKENIIDESGMPKERFSAEFPKEGPSILRIQQVVRGDSAAYFCASSPSSSYEQYFGPGTRLTVT.

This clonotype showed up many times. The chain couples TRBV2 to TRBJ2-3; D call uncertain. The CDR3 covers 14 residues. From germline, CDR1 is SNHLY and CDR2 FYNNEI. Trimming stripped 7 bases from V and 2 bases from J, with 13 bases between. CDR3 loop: CASKQAPSTDTQYF. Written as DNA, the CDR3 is TGTGCCAGCAAGCAGGCGCCCTCCACAGATACGCAGTATTTT.

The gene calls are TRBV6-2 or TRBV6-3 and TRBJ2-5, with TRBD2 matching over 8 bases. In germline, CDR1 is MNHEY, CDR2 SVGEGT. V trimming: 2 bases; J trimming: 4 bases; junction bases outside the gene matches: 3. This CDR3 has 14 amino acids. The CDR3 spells CASSYAGGGETQYF. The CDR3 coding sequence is TGTGCCAGCAGTTACGCGGGGGGAGGAGAGACCCAGTACTTC.

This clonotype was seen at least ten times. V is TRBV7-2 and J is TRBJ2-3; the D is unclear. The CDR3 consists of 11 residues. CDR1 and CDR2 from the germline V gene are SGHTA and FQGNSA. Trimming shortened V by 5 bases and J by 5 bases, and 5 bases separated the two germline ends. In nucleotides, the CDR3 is TGTGCCAGCAGCAATATAGATACGCAGTATTTT. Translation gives CASSNIDTQYF. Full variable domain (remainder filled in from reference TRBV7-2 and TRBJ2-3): GAGVSQSPSNKVTEKGKDVELRCDPISGHTALYWYRQSLGQGLEFLIYFQGNSAPDKSGLPSDRFSAERTGGSVSTLTIQRTQQEDSAVYLCASSNIDTQYFGPGTRLTVL.

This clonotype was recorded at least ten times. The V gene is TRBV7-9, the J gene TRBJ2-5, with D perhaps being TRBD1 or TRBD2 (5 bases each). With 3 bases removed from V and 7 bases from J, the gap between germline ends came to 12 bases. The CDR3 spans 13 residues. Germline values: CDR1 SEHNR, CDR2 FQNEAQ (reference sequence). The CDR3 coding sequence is TGTGCCAGCAGCTTTGGGACCCCCGGGACCCAGTACTTC. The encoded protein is CASSFGTPGTQYF.

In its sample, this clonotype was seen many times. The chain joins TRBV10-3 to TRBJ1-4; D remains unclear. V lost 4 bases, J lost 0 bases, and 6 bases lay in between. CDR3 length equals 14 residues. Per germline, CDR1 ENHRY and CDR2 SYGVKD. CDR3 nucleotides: TGTGCCATCAGTGGCGGTGCAACTAATGAAAAACTGTTTTTT. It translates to CAISGGATNEKLFF.

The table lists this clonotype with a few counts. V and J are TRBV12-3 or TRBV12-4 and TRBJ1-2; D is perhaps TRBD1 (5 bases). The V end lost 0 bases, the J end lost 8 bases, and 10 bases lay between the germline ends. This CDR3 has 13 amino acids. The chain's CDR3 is CASSLAGGGGYTF. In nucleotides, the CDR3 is TGTGCCAGCAGTTTAGCCGGGGGAGGCGGCTACACCTTC.

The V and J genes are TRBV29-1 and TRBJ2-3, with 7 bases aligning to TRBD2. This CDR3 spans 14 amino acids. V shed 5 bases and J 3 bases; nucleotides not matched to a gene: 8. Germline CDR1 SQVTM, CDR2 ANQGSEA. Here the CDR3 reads CSVTRAGLTDTQYF. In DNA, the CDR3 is TGCAGCGTTACTAGAGCGGGGTTGACAGATACGCAGTATTTT.

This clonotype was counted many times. DNA of the CDR3: TGCGCCAGCAGAAGGGACTACTGGGCCTACGAGCAGTACTTC. It translates to CASRRDYWAYEQYF. The rearrangement links TRBV5-1 to TRBJ2-7; 7 positions match TRBD2. The CDR3 is 14 amino acids. J gave up 2 bases and V 5 bases, and 7 bases lay outside the gene matches. In germline, CDR1 is SGHRS, CDR2 YFSETQ.

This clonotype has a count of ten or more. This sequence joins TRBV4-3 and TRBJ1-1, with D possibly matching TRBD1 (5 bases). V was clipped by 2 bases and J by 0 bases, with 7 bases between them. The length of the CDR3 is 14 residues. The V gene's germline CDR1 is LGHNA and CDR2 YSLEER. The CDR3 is CASSQQGLNTEAFF. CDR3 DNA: TGCGCCAGCAGCCAACAGGGACTGAACACTGAAGCTTTCTTT.